These T cell receptor beta chains were read from a single sample in a study of blood T cell repertoires in COVID-19. Method: immunoSEQ multiplex PCR; TCRdb's copy keeps in-frame clones and lacks some. The repertoire has some 19,000 clones, around 83% of them found once; the top ten carry about 17%. Sequenced sample: peripheral blood. These receptors originate from a man aged 65 to 79 with acute or convalescent COVID-19. The CDR3 runs from the conserved cysteine through the conserved F or W. The D gene is left open where the match is weak. Not all rows give a size; the values are once, few, many and, for expanded clones, a class.

clone size | D gene | J gene | V gene | CDR3 protein | CDR3 DNA
NA | TRBD2 | TRBJ2-7 | TRBV7-6 | CASSLVTGTSGTYEQYF | TGTGCCAGCAGCTTAGTAACCGGGACTAGCGGAACCTACGAGCAGTACTTC
NA | TRBD2 | TRBJ2-1 | TRBV2 | CASSDLADSNEQFF | TGTGCCAGCAGTGATCTAGCGGATTCAAATGAGCAGTTCTTC
few | TRBD1 | TRBJ2-3 | TRBV18 | CASSPNSGTGGLDTQYF | TGTGCCAGCTCACCAAATTCCGGGACAGGGGGCTTAGATACGCAGTATTTT
few | NA | TRBJ2-5 | TRBV7-2 | CASSPDRGGETQYF | TGTGCCAGCTCCCCCGACAGGGGAGGGGAGACCCAGTACTTC
NA | NA | TRBJ2-7 | TRBV12-3/TRBV12-4 | CASSPRVFSEQYF | TGTGCCAGCAGTCCACGGGTCTTCTCCGAGCAGTACTTC
NA | NA | TRBJ2-7 | TRBV10-1 | CASSESSPYEQYF | TGCGCCAGCAGTGAGTCGAGTCCCTACGAGCAGTACTTC
NA | TRBD2 | TRBJ2-2 | TRBV9 | CASSVLAGEGAGELFF | TGTGCCAGCAGCGTTTTAGCGGGAGAGGGAGCCGGGGAGCTGTTTTTT
NA | TRBD2 | TRBJ2-2 | TRBV4-3 | CASSQVAGATGELFF | TGCGCCAGCAGCCAAGTTGCGGGAGCCACCGGGGAGCTGTTTTTT
NA | TRBD2 | TRBJ2-1 | TRBV5-4 | CASSPPGGLAGVNEQFF | TGTGCCAGCAGCCCCCCCGGTGGGCTAGCGGGAGTCAATGAGCAGTTCTTC
NA | NA | TRBJ1-1 | TRBV19 | CASSIRTNAEAFF | TGTGCCAGTAGTATCAGGACAAACGCTGAAGCTTTCTTT
NA | NA | TRBJ2-3 | TRBV5-4 | CASSLGGGFRTDTQYF | TGTGCCAGCAGCTTGGGTGGCGGGTTCAGGACAGATACGCAGTATTTT
once | NA | TRBJ1-5 | TRBV19 | CASSTTGGSNQPQHF | TGTGCCAGTAGCACCACCGGGGGGAGCAATCAGCCCCAGCATTTT
NA | NA | TRBJ1-1 | TRBV5-1 | CASSSTGAPNTEAFF | TGCGCCAGCAGCTCTACAGGAGCCCCGAACACTGAAGCTTTCTTT
NA | TRBD1 | TRBJ1-3 | TRBV6-5 | CASKMGQPGNTIYF | TGTGCCAGCAAAATGGGACAGCCAGGAAACACCATATATTTT
NA | NA | TRBJ2-5 | TRBV7-9 | CASSLIGGQETQYF | TGTGCCAGCAGCTTGATAGGGGGCCAAGAGACCCAGTACTTC
NA | TRBD1 | TRBJ2-7 | TRBV5-4 | CASALEQGAEQYF | TGTGCCAGCGCCTTGGAACAGGGGGCCGAACAGTACTTC
few | NA | TRBJ1-2 | TRBV12-3/TRBV12-4 | CASSSLNSNGYTF | TGTGCCAGCAGCTCCCTAAATAGCAATGGCTACACCTTC
few | TRBD2 | TRBJ2-7 | TRBV27 | CASSSPEISGSYEQYF | TGTGCCAGCAGTTCCCCGGAGATTAGCGGGAGCTACGAGCAGTACTTC
NA | TRBD1 | TRBJ2-3 | TRBV27 | CASSPTGKADTQYF | TGTGCCAGCAGTCCGACAGGGAAAGCAGATACGCAGTATTTT
NA | TRBD1 | TRBJ2-2 | TRBV27 | CASSLSKDRGSVGELFF | TGTGCCAGCAGTTTATCGAAGGACAGGGGGTCGGTCGGGGAGCTGTTTTTT
NA | TRBD2 | TRBJ2-7 | TRBV5-1 | CASSSRSGAPYEQYF | TGCGCCAGCAGCTCCCGTAGCGGGGCGCCCTACGAGCAGTACTTC
NA | NA | TRBJ2-7 | TRBV6-5 | CASRSSRGSYEQYF | TGTGCCAGCAGGAGCTCGCGGGGCTCCTACGAGCAGTACTTC
NA | TRBD1 | TRBJ1-3 | TRBV19 | CASSITRTGSKGNTIYF | TGTGCCAGTAGTATAACTAGGACAGGGAGCAAAGGAAACACCATATATTTT
medium-sized | NA | TRBJ1-5 | TRBV6-1 | CASSETFSQPQHF | TGTGCCAGCAGTGAAACTTTTTCCCAGCCCCAGCATTTT
NA | NA | TRBJ2-2 | TRBV7-3 | CASSLTGTRANTGELFF | TGTGCCAGCAGCTTAACCGGGACACGCGCGAACACCGGGGAGCTGTTTTTT
NA | NA | TRBJ2-7 | TRBV27 | CASSLAGYEQYF | TGTGCCAGCAGTTTGGCGGGCTACGAGCAGTACTTC
NA | NA | TRBJ2-5 | TRBV20-1 | CSATHGETQYF | TGCAGTGCTACTCACGGGGAGACCCAGTACTTC
NA | TRBD2 | TRBJ2-5 | TRBV5-1 | CASSLGGGETQYF | TGCGCCAGCAGCTTGGGGGGAGGGGAGACCCAGTACTTC
NA | TRBD1 | TRBJ2-7 | TRBV7-9 | CASSFPNRDSPSYEQYF | TGTGCCAGCAGCTTCCCAAACCGGGACAGTCCTTCCTACGAGCAGTACTTC
NA | NA | TRBJ1-5 | TRBV28 | CASSLGGRLGQPQHF | TGTGCCAGCAGTTTAGGTGGCCGCCTTGGTCAGCCCCAGCATTTT
NA | TRBD1 | TRBJ1-5 | TRBV10-3 | CAIGTGGNQPQHF | TGTGCCATTGGGACAGGGGGGAATCAGCCCCAGCATTTT
NA | NA | TRBJ1-3 | TRBV6-5 | CASSSAGNTIYF | TGTGCCAGCAGTTCGGCTGGAAACACCATATATTTT
few | NA | TRBJ2-1 | TRBV7-9 | CASSLNSLGRPYNEQFF | TGTGCCAGCAGCTTAAATTCCCTTGGCAGGCCCTACAATGAGCAGTTCTTC
NA | TRBD2 | TRBJ2-3 | TRBV18 | CASSPPLAGGNADTQYF | TGTGCCAGCTCACCACCCCTAGCGGGAGGGAACGCAGATACGCAGTATTTT
NA | NA | TRBJ1-4 | TRBV6-1 | CASSEQLPLRGEKLFF | TGTGCCAGCAGTGAACAATTGCCCCTTCGGGGTGAAAAACTGTTTTTT
few | NA | TRBJ1-4 | TRBV28 | CASTTHSNEKLFF | TGTGCCAGCACCACCCATAGTAATGAAAAACTGTTTTTT
NA | NA | TRBJ2-3 | TRBV29-1 | CSVVEGGRGADTQYF | TGCAGCGTTGTTGAGGGGGGGAGAGGGGCAGATACGCAGTATTTT
NA | NA | TRBJ2-2 | TRBV6-2/TRBV6-3 | CASSYVGEAGELFF | TGTGCCAGCAGTTACGTAGGGGAAGCCGGGGAGCTGTTTTTT
NA | NA | TRBJ1-1 | TRBV18 | CASSPNRDPLNTEAFF | TGTGCCAGCTCACCAAACAGGGATCCTCTTAACACTGAAGCTTTCTTT
NA | NA | TRBJ2-7 | TRBV21-1 | CASLRTGSYEQYF | TGTGCCAGCCTTAGGACGGGGTCCTACGAGCAGTACTTC
NA | NA | TRBJ2-5 | TRBV12-3/TRBV12-4 | CASSLVARETQYF | TGTGCCAGCAGTTTGGTTGCTCGGGAGACCCAGTACTTC
NA | NA | TRBJ1-1 | TRBV9 | CASSPSLMWQNTEAFF | TGTGCCAGCAGCCCCTCGTTGATGTGGCAGAACACTGAAGCTTTCTTT
once | NA | TRBJ1-5 | TRBV19 | CASSNTGMVSNQPQHF | TGTGCCAGTAGCAATACAGGGATGGTGAGCAATCAGCCCCAGCATTTT
NA | NA | TRBJ2-5 | TRBV19 | CASSIDWASPETQYF | TGTGCCAGTAGTATAGATTGGGCATCTCCAGAGACCCAGTACTTC
NA | TRBD1 | TRBJ1-3 | TRBV3-1/TRBV3-2 | CASSPRDSSGNTIYF | TGTGCCAGCAGCCCACGGGACAGCTCTGGAAACACCATATATTTT
NA | TRBD1 | TRBJ2-7 | TRBV9 | CASSPGVGTGGGLEQYF | TGTGCCAGCAGCCCCGGAGTCGGGACAGGTGGGGGATTGGAGCAGTACTTC
NA | TRBD2 | TRBJ2-1 | TRBV6-4 | CASSEGGRASEQFF | TGTGCCAGCAGTGAGGGCGGGAGGGCCTCAGAGCAGTTCTTC
NA | NA | TRBJ1-5 | TRBV9 | CASSVRTGEPQHF | TGTGCCAGCAGCGTGCGGACGGGAGAGCCCCAGCATTTT
NA | TRBD2 | TRBJ2-5 | TRBV27 | CASSPELAAPETQYF | TGTGCCAGCAGTCCGGAACTAGCGGCCCCAGAGACCCAGTACTTC